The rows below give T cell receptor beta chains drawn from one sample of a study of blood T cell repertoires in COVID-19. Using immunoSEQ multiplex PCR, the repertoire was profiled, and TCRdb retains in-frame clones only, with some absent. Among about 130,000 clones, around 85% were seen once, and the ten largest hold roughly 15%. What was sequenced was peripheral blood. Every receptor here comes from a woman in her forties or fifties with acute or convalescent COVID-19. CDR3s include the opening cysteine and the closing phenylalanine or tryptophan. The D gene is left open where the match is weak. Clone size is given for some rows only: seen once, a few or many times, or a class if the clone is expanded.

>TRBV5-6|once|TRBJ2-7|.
TGTGCCACCACAACAAGGGAGTTCTACGAGCAGTACTTC
CATTTREFYEQYF
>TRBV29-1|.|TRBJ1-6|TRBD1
TGCAGCGCAAGGGACAGGAAGAATTCACCCCTCCACTTT
CSARDRKNSPLHF
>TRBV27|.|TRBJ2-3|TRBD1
TGTGCCAGCAGCTCCTCCCCCCAGGGGGCAGGTACGCAGTATTTT
CASSSSPQGAGTQYF
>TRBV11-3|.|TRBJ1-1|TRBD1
TGTGCCAGCAGCTCCGGGACAGGGGGCGCAGACACTGAAGCTTTCTTT
CASSSGTGGADTEAFF
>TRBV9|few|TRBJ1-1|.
TGTGCCAGCAGCGGGGGACTTGCGGGCACTGAAGCTTTCTTT
CASSGGLAGTEAFF
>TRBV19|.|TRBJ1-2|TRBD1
TGTGCCAGTAATCGAATGACAGGGGGGTATGGCTACACCTTC
CASNRMTGGYGYTF
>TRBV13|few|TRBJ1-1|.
TGTGCCAGCAGCTTAGGACAGACGAACACTGAAGCTTTCTTT
CASSLGQTNTEAFF
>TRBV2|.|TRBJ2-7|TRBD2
TGTGCCAGCAGTGTTATAGCGGGGGGGTATTCGAACTTC
CASSVIAGGYSNF
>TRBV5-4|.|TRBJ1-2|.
TGTGCCAGCAGCTTGGCGCAGGGGCTAAACTATGGCTACACCTTC
CASSLAQGLNYGYTF
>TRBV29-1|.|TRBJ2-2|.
TGCAGCGTTGGTTCTAGCGGGGAGCTGTTTTTT
CSVGSSGELFF
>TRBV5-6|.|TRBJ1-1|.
TGTGCCAGCAGCTTGGCCAACAAGAACACTGAAGCTTTCTTT
CASSLANKNTEAFF
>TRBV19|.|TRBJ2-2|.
TGTGCCAGTAGTATAACAGGGATGGACGGGGAGCTGTTTTTT
CASSITGMDGELFF
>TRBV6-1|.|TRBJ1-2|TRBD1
TGTGCCAGCAGTGAAAAGGGACAGGGAGAGGGCTACACCTTC
CASSEKGQGEGYTF
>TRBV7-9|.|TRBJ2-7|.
TGTGCCAGCAGCTTAGTAGTAGGGGTCGAGCAGTACTTC
CASSLVVGVEQYF
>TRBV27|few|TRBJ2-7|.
TGTGCCAGCAGTCCGCGACAGGTGGACTACGAGCAGTACTTC
CASSPRQVDYEQYF
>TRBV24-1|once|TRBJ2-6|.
TGTGCCACCAGTGATTCGATCAGGGTCTCTGGGGCCAACGTCCTGACTTTC
CATSDSIRVSGANVLTF
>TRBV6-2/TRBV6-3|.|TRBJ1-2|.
TGTGCCAGCAGTTACTCCCCACCAGGTCCGGACTATGGCTACACCTTC
CASSYSPPGPDYGYTF
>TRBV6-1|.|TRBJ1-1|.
TGTGCCAGCAGTGAAGGGGGCACAACCCGTACTGAAGCTTTCTTT
CASSEGGTTRTEAFF